The 12 T cell receptor beta chains given below trace back to one sample, sequenced in a study of glioma-infiltrating T cells after dendritic cell vaccination. The method was immunoSEQ multiplex PCR; TCRdb's version includes in-frame clones alone and lacks a portion of them. The data contain tens of thousands of clones, 82% of them singletons. The specimen was blood, collected before dendritic cell vaccination. Every receptor here comes from a human donor with glioblastoma.

The chain links TRBV30 to TRBJ2-5, with D possibly being TRBD2 (6 bases). The CDR3 has 12 amino acids. V was shortened by 1 base and J by 3 bases, with 6 bases between the two germline ends. Germline CDR1 is GTSNPN and CDR2 is SVGIG (reference sequence). The CDR3 DNA is TGTGCCTGGAGTGCGGGGGAAGAGACCCAGTACTTC. This translates into CAWSAGEETQYF.

V usage is TRBV6-1 and J usage is TRBJ1-5, with D hard to call. CDR1 MNHNS and CDR2 SASEGT come from the germline V gene. The CDR3 totals 15 residues. Deletions cut 3 bases from V and 2 bases from J, with 11 bases between. This chain's CDR3 is CASSERGGGNQPQHF. The DNA of the CDR3 is TGTGCCAGCAGTGAGCGGGGAGGTGGCAATCAGCCCCAGCATTTT.

V and J are TRBV6-6 and TRBJ1-6, with unresolved D. The CDR3 runs 12 residues. V shed 6 bases and J shed 7 bases, with 7 bases lying between them. The V gene's germline CDR1 is MNHNY and CDR2 SVGAGI (reference sequence). CDR3 nucleotides: TGTGCCAGCAGAACGGGGAATTCACCCCTCCACTTT. Encoded protein: CASRTGNSPLHF.

The chain joins TRBV7-2 to TRBJ1-6, with 9 positions matching TRBD1. Trimming at V came to 5 bases and at J to 4 bases, leaving 6 bases not matched to a gene. Looked up from germline, CDR1 is SGHTA and CDR2 is FQGNSA. The CDR3 runs to 16 residues. CDR3 DNA: TGTGCCAGCAGCCAACCCGGGACAGGGTATAATTCACCCCTCCACTTT. It encodes CASSQPGTGYNSPLHF.

This CDR3 reads CASSARGAPREQYF. The CDR3, as DNA: TGTGCCAGCAGCGCGCGGGGGGCCCCCCGCGAGCAGTACTTC. This rearrangement joins TRBV11-2 to TRBJ2-7; TRBD2 matches at 8 bases. The CDR3 totals 14 residues. V lost 5 bases to trimming and J lost 6 bases; unmatched junction nucleotides: 9. CDR1 and CDR2 from the germline V gene are SGHAT and FQNNGV.

This sequence joins TRBV10-3 and TRBJ2-7; D is possibly TRBD2 (6 bases). The CDR3 is made up of 17 amino acids. CDR1 and CDR2 (germline): ENHRY, SYGVKD. V was pared by 4 bases and J by 4 bases, with 23 bases between. The CDR3 loop is CAISGSLGESGEYEQYF. The DNA for the CDR3 is TGTGCCATCAGTGGGTCCCTAGGGGAATCGGGGGAGTACGAGCAGTACTTC.

The chain carries TRBV21-1 and TRBJ2-7; no DNA check was done on the table's D call, TRBD1. TRBV21-1 is designated a pseudogene. This CDR3 comprises 15 residues. The CDR3 protein is CASSIKGVSSYEQYF. The CDR3 DNA follows: TGTGCCAGCAGCATAAAGGGGGTTAGCTCCTACGAGCAGTACTTC.

The V and J genes are TRBV10-1 and TRBJ1-3; no reliable D call. In germline, CDR1 is WNHNN, CDR2 SYGVQD (reference sequence). The V gene lost 3 bases and the J gene lost 4 bases, with 10 bases spanning the gap. The CDR3 is made up of 14 amino acids. The CDR3 here is CASSESFLGNTIYF. The CDR3 DNA follows: TGCGCCAGCAGTGAAAGCTTCCTCGGAAACACCATATATTTT.

This sequence joins TRBV11-2 and TRBJ2-7; D is unresolved. This CDR3 has 11 amino acids. Trimming shortened V by 5 bases and J by 7 bases, and 9 bases separated the two germline ends. Germline V gives CDR1 SGHAT, CDR2 FQNNGV. The CDR3 sequence is CASSRVREQYF. For the CDR3, the DNA is TGTGCCAGCAGCCGCGTGAGGGAGCAGTACTTC.

The chain uses TRBV14 and TRBJ1-6, with D tentatively TRBD1 (5 bases). This CDR3 spans 14 amino acids. The ends were cut back, 4 bases at V and 8 bases at J, with 12 bases in the middle. In germline, CDR1 is SGHDN, CDR2 FVKESK. The DNA of the CDR3 is TGTGCCAGCAGCCGGGGGGTTGGGGATTCACCCCTCCACTTT. Its protein product is CASSRGVGDSPLHF.

The chain employs TRBV6-1 and TRBJ2-7, with TRBD2 as a possible D gene (5 bases). Trimming took off 4 bases at V and 3 bases at J, with 13 bases between the two ends. CDR1 and CDR2 (germline): MNHNS, SASEGT. The CDR3 is made up of 14 amino acids. The CDR3 spells CASSGGADRYEQYF. Here the CDR3 DNA reads TGTGCCAGCAGTGGGGGAGCGGACCGCTACGAGCAGTACTTC.

The J gene is TRBJ1-5, the V gene TRBV30; D call uncertain. The germline V gene has CDR1 GTSNPN and CDR2 SVGIG (reference sequence). This CDR3 has 13 residues. V lost 0 bases and J lost 0, with 3 bases in between. The DNA for the CDR3 is TGTGCCTGGAGTGTACATAGCAATCAGCCCCAGCATTTT. Translating it yields CAWSVHSNQPQHF.